Listed here are 2 T cell receptor beta chains from one sample, sequenced in a study of CD8 T cells in Susac syndrome. RNA amounts of roughly 0.5 to 1 ug underwent reverse transcription with random hexamers. TCRdb re-derived calls from the immunoSEQ multiplex PCR reads in MiXCR, one entry per CDR3 protein. The sample lists 100,000 to 150,000 distinct CDR3 sequences; 85% to 95% were seen once. The specimen was CD8+ T cells from PBMCs. The receptors stem from a human donor with multiple sclerosis.

The genes are TRBV9 and TRBJ1-2; 9 bases line up with TRBD1. V shed 3 bases and J 2 bases; nucleotides not matched to a gene: 8. From germline, CDR1 is SGDLS and CDR2 YYNGEE. This CDR3 region has 16 residues. The CDR3 coding sequence is TGTGCCAGCAGCGAAACCGGGACAGGGTCGAACTATGGCTACACCTTC. Translated, it gives CASSETGTGSNYGYTF.

The chain couples TRBV5-1 to TRBJ1-1; D perhaps matches TRBD1 (5 bases). Germline V gene lookup returns CDR1 SGHRS and CDR2 YFSETQ. CDR3 length: 12 residues. The germline V and J ends were trimmed by 8 bases and 3 bases, with 11 bases remaining between them. For the CDR3, the DNA is TGCGCCAGTCGACAGATTCACACTGAAGCTTTCTTT. Its translation is CASRQIHTEAFF.